The rows below give T cell receptor beta chains drawn from one sample of a study of regulatory T cells in long-lasting Graves disease. TCRdb re-called the multiplex PCR reads through MiXCR, storing one row per CDR3 protein. The sample lists approximately 440,000 distinct CDR3 sequences; around 15% were seen once. These data were also reused for a study on T cells in Graves' hyperthyroidism and ophthalmopathy.

The sequences come from peripheral blood mononuclear cells (PBMCs), collected at new diagnosis, from a patient treated with antithyroid drugs. Receptors were obtained from a man aged 35-49 years with Graves disease. Both conserved end residues are part of each CDR3. The D gene is left open where the match is weak. The size field is filled for only some rows; it gives once, few, many or a size class.

V	D	J	size	CDR3	DNA
TRBV2	-	TRBJ2-6	many	CASSEEQGRANVLTF	TGTGCCAGCAGCGAGGAGCAGGGTAGGGCCAACGTCCTGACTTTC
TRBV5-1	TRBD2	TRBJ2-7	many	CASRTDGGTYEQYF	TGCGCCAGCAGGACGGACGGGGGGACCTACGAGCAGTACTTC
TRBV7-9	-	TRBJ2-2	few	CASSSRGGLQRRNTGELFF	TGTGCCAGCAGCTCAAGGGGGGGACTCCAGCGGAGGAACACCGGGGAGCTGTTTTTT
TRBV7-2	-	TRBJ2-1	-	CASSLYVSESYNEQFF	TGTGCCAGCAGCTTATATGTGTCAGAATCCTACAATGAGCAGTTCTTC
TRBV6-1	TRBD1	TRBJ2-2	-	CATGGFGELFF	TGTGCCACAGGGGGTTTCGGGGAGCTGTTTTTT
TRBV10-3	-	TRBJ1-1	-	CAISESQGNTEAFF	TGTGCCATCAGTGAGTCTCAGGGGAACACTGAAGCTTTCTTT
TRBV20-1	-	TRBJ1-5	few	CSAREGRNLWSEPQHF	TGCAGTGCTAGAGAAGGACGGAACTTATGGTCCGAACCCCAGCATTTT
TRBV28	-	TRBJ2-7	many	CASSSIGSPVAYEQYF	TGTGCCAGCAGTAGTATCGGGTCTCCGGTAGCCTACGAGCAGTACTTC
TRBV5-1	TRBD2	TRBJ2-2	many	CASSGLAGNGELFF	TGCGCCAGCAGCGGCCTAGCGGGAAACGGGGAGCTGTTTTTT
TRBV29-1	-	TRBJ1-1	-	CSVGGFNTEAFF	TGCAGCGTTGGTGGCTTTAACACTGAAGCTTTCTTT
TRBV4-1	TRBD2	TRBJ2-3	-	CASSQVQLATDTQYF	TGCGCCAGCAGCCAAGTTCAACTAGCGACCGATACGCAGTATTTT
TRBV19	-	TRBJ1-1	many	CASSIMGAPGTEAFF	TGTGCCAGTAGTATTATGGGGGCGCCTGGCACTGAAGCTTTCTTT
TRBV11-2	-	TRBJ2-7	many	CASSFLLGFRYEQYF	TGTGCCAGCAGCTTTTTGCTAGGGTTTAGATACGAGCAGTACTTC
TRBV10-3	TRBD2	TRBJ2-3	few	CAISDRLAGSSTDTQYF	TGTGCCATCAGTGACCGACTAGCGGGGTCAAGCACAGATACGCAGTATTTT
TRBV19	TRBD1	TRBJ1-1	few	CASSPGTGWNTEAFF	TGTGCCAGTAGTCCCGGGACAGGGTGGAACACTGAAGCTTTCTTT
TRBV20-1	-	TRBJ2-7	-	CSAKKPSFPATISPYEQYF	TGCAGTGCTAAAAAACCATCGTTTCCGGCCACCATCTCGCCCTACGAGCAGTACTTC
TRBV28	-	TRBJ2-7	-	CASSLRGKGYEQYF	TGTGCCAGCAGTTTACGAGGGAAGGGCTACGAGCAGTACTTC
TRBV28	-	TRBJ2-5	many	CASRPTGDETQYF	TGTGCCAGCAGACCGACCGGGGATGAGACCCAGTACTTC
TRBV7-2	TRBD1	TRBJ1-1	-	CASSSDSGGWAEAFF	TGTGCCAGCAGCTCTGACTCAGGGGGCTGGGCTGAAGCTTTCTTT
TRBV19	TRBD1	TRBJ2-7	-	CASSTTPGTGTYFSSYEQYF	TGTGCCAGTAGTACCACTCCCGGGACAGGGACCTATTTTAGCTCCTACGAGCAGTACTTC
TRBV20-1	TRBD1	TRBJ1-6	many	CSARAGPGQGISPLHF	TGCAGTGCTAGAGCTGGTCCGGGACAGGGGATTTCACCCCTCCACTTT
TRBV6-1	TRBD1	TRBJ2-7	many	CASSETGTGSYEQYF	TGTGCCAGCAGTGAAACCGGGACAGGGTCCTACGAGCAGTACTTC
TRBV7-9	-	TRBJ2-7	many	CASSVNGGPTEQYF	TGTGCCAGCTCCGTTAACGGGGGTCCAACCGAGCAGTACTTC
TRBV27	TRBD2	TRBJ2-5	-	CASSLVVNLAGGEEAQYF	TGTGCCAGCAGTTTAGTTGTCAATCTAGCGGGAGGCGAAGAGGCCCAGTACTTC
TRBV20-1	TRBD2	TRBJ2-5	few	CSAKTSGKETQYF	TGCAGTGCTAAAACTAGCGGAAAAGAGACCCAGTACTTC
TRBV2	TRBD1	TRBJ2-1	many	CASRRQGDYNEQFF	TGTGCCAGCAGGCGGCAGGGGGATTACAATGAGCAGTTCTTC
TRBV2	TRBD1	TRBJ2-7	many	CASVRQGSSYEQYF	TGTGCCAGCGTTAGACAGGGGTCCTCCTACGAGCAGTACTTC
TRBV28	-	TRBJ2-1	many	CASTPSPGSGSRDEQFF	TGTGCCAGCACCCCATCCCCCGGTAGTGGGAGTCGTGATGAGCAGTTCTTC
TRBV28	TRBD1	TRBJ2-5	many	CASSFRGQGLRETQYF	TGTGCCAGCAGTTTTAGGGGGCAGGGCTTGAGGGAGACCCAGTACTTC
TRBV28	TRBD2	TRBJ2-3	many	CASSPQEAGRADTQYF	TGTGCCAGCAGTCCCCAGGAAGCGGGAAGGGCAGATACGCAGTATTTT
TRBV27	TRBD2	TRBJ2-1	-	CASSSVGRVDEQFF	TGTGCCAGCAGTTCTGTCGGGAGGGTAGATGAGCAGTTCTTC
TRBV29-1	-	TRBJ2-5	-	CSVDLGHLYF	TGCAGCGTTGATTTGGGGCACTTATACTTC
TRBV7-6	-	TRBJ1-4	-	CASSPKGDPREKLFF	TGTGCCAGCAGCCCAAAGGGGGACCCCCGGGAAAAACTGTTTTTT
TRBV6-1	TRBD1	TRBJ2-7	few	CASRAGTGTLEQYF	TGTGCCAGCAGGGCCGGGACAGGGACCCTTGAGCAGTACTTC
TRBV10-3	TRBD1	TRBJ2-1	many	CAISDPRQGDHNEQFF	TGTGCCATCAGTGACCCGAGACAGGGGGACCACAATGAGCAGTTCTTC
TRBV14	-	TRBJ2-5	few	CASSLQVEETQYF	TGTGCCAGCAGCCTACAGGTTGAGGAGACCCAGTACTTC
TRBV5-1	TRBD2	TRBJ2-7	-	CASRYGTSDSYEQYF	TGCGCCAGCAGGTATGGGACTAGCGACTCCTACGAGCAGTACTTC
TRBV5-4	-	TRBJ1-2	many	CASKFPGTGFHGYTF	TGTGCCAGCAAATTTCCCGGGACTGGGTTTCATGGCTACACCTTC
TRBV7-9	-	TRBJ1-2	many	CASSPPQTPYGYTF	TGTGCCAGCAGCCCCCCGCAGACCCCCTATGGCTACACCTTC
TRBV6-1	TRBD2	TRBJ2-7	few	CASLPPGGGEQYF	TGTGCCAGCCTACCTCCGGGAGGCGGAGAGCAGTACTTC
TRBV28	TRBD2	TRBJ2-7	many	CASTERTSIYEQYF	TGTGCCAGCACCGAAAGGACTAGCATCTACGAGCAGTACTTC
TRBV2	TRBD1	TRBJ2-2	few	CASSYTGAGELFF	TGTGCCAGCAGTTACACAGGGGCCGGGGAGCTGTTTTTT
TRBV30	TRBD1	TRBJ1-6	-	CAWSVRTGPLPVHF	TGTGCCTGGAGTGTACGGACAGGGCCCCTTCCAGTCCACTTT
TRBV30	-	TRBJ1-1	-	CAWRGRHNEAFF	TGTGCCTGGAGGGGGAGACACAATGAAGCTTTCTTT